These T cell receptor beta chains were read from a single sample in a study of shared clonotypes between healthy human individuals. Method: immunoSEQ multiplex PCR; TCRdb's copy keeps in-frame clones and lacks some. The sample has more than 1,200,000 clones, 98% to 99% seen once. The source material was naive CD4+ T cells sorted from blood. Receptors were obtained from a man between 25 and 39 years old in good health. The conserved cysteine and the conserved F or W are not part of the CDR3 here. Clone size, where shown, is once, few, many, or a class for clones that have expanded.

v_call	j_call	clone_size	cdr3_aa
TRBV7-2	TRBJ2-1	-	ASSIVGKQF
TRBV7-6	TRBJ2-7	-	ASSLVVAEQY
TRBV6-6	TRBJ2-1	-	ASSKGLAGGDEQF
TRBV10-3	TRBJ2-7	-	AISEGQDDEQY
TRBV19	TRBJ2-7	-	ASSPHRGSYEQY
TRBV28	TRBJ1-2	-	ASSLLQRANYGYT
TRBV9	TRBJ2-7	-	ASSVGGEGREQY
TRBV6-1	TRBJ2-2	once	ASSALVTGIGSTGELF
TRBV7-2	TRBJ1-4	-	ASSLRRDREREKLF
TRBV6-1	TRBJ1-2	-	ASSEALGNRASYGYT
TRBV11-3	TRBJ1-5	-	ASSLDTRGSNQPQH
TRBV5-5	TRBJ2-1	-	ASSLSGGPDREQF
TRBV14	TRBJ1-2	-	ASSRQGVSGGYT
TRBV6-6	TRBJ2-7	-	ASSHTSGSSYEQY
TRBV30	TRBJ1-1	once	AWSPIFEAF
TRBV19	TRBJ2-1	-	ASRKGGRYEQF
TRBV10-2	TRBJ2-3	-	ASRQGGPDTQY
TRBV6-1	TRBJ2-7	once	ASSGWPGGNYEQY
TRBV18	TRBJ2-7	-	ASSPLRTSGSHEQY
TRBV10-1	TRBJ2-3	once	ASSALLGDTQY
TRBV9	TRBJ2-1	-	ASSVTQGNEQF
TRBV5-1	TRBJ1-4	once	ASSLGNQGGGEKLF
TRBV6-5	TRBJ2-3	-	ATGFHTDTQY
TRBV6-1	TRBJ2-3	-	ASRGADTQY
TRBV7-9	TRBJ2-1	-	ASSLSDRQYNEQF
TRBV30	TRBJ1-1	-	AWRTTPNTEAF
TRBV10-1	TRBJ1-5	-	ASSAGSSNQPQH
TRBV11-3	TRBJ2-7	once	ASSRGTNYEQY
TRBV6-6	TRBJ2-7	-	ASKPGQHYEQY
TRBV10-2	TRBJ2-7	-	ASSVQNYEQY
TRBV28	TRBJ2-7	-	ASSQTGLAMYEQY
TRBV19	TRBJ1-5	-	ASSIDRQGAFQPQH
TRBV7-8	TRBJ2-7	-	ASSLIGVSYEQY
TRBV7-6	TRBJ2-2	-	ASSPLPQGMPGELF
TRBV28	TRBJ1-3	-	ASSFREISGNTIY
TRBV5-4	TRBJ2-7	-	ASSFGLFPYEQY
TRBV4-3	TRBJ1-1	-	ASSQDRGVNTEAF
TRBV10-3	TRBJ2-7	-	AISAGTGYD
TRBV6-1	TRBJ2-7	-	ASRAGTRSYEQY
TRBV6-6	TRBJ2-1	-	ASSSQPHRGEQF